This section outlines one T cell receptor beta chain sequence together with its context. The antigen is not known. The CDR3 spans 17 residues. With V trimmed by 3 bases and J by 1 base, 7 bases remained unmatched. CDR1 SGHRS and CDR2 YFSETQ come from the germline V gene. Patients had blood sampled at baseline and again on cycle 4 day 1 and cycle 7 day 1. The sample comes from a study of OX40 agonist ivuxolimab in advanced cancers. Study-level information: Patients achieving partial responses numbered three: one hepatocellular carcinoma case and two cutaneous melanoma cases.

Method: immunoSEQ multiplex PCR; TCRdb's copy keeps in-frame clones and lacks some. The sample includes tens of thousands of clones, around 91% seen only once; the top ten take under 3.5%. Findings and caveats of the study: More expanded clones were seen, on average, in CD8+ T cells than in CD4+.

The sequence derives from an adult with an advanced solid tumor such as melanoma, head and neck, liver or kidney cancer. The sequencing used CD4+ or CD8+ T cells sorted from blood, collected in a trial of the OX40 agonist ivuxolimab. The gene calls are TRBV5-1 and TRBJ2-3; 11 bases match TRBD2. The CDR3 sequence is CASSSGPLAGGTDTQYF. In DNA, the CDR3 is TGCGCCAGCAGCTCCGGCCCACTAGCGGGGGGCACAGATACGCAGTATTTT.